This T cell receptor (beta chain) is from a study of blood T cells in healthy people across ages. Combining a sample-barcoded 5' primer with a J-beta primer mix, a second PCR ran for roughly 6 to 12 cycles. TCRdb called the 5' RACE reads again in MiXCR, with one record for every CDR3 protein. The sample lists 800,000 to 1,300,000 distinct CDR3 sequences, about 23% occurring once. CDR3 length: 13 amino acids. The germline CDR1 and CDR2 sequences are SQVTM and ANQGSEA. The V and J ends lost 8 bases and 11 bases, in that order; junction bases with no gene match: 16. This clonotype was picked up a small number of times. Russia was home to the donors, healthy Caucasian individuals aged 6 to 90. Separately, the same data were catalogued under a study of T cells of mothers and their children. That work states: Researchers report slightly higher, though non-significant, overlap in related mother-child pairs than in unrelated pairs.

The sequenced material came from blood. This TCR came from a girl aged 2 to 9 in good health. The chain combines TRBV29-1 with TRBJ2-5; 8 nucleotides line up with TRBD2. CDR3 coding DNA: TGCAGCAGCCTACGAAGCGGGAGCGGAGAGCAGTACTTC. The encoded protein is CSSLRSGSGEQYF.